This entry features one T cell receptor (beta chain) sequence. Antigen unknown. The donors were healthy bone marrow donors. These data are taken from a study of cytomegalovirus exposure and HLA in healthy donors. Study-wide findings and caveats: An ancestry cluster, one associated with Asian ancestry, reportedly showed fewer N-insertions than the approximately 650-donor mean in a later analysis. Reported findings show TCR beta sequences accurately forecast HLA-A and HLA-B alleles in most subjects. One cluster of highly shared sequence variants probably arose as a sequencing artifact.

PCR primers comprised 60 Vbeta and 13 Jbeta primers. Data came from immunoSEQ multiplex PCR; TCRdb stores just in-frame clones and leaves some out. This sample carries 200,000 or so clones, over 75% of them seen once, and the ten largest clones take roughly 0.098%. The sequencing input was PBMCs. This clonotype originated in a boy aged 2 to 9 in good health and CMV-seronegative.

CDR3 region: CASRGPPGLPGDTQYF. CDR3 DNA sequence: TGTGCCAGCAGGGGTCCACCGGGACTCCCAGGGGATACGCAGTATTTT. The chain joins TRBV21-1 to TRBJ2-3; the DNA was not compared with TRBD2, the D call given in the table. TRBV21-1 is designated a pseudogene. The CDR3 runs to 16 residues.